This TCR beta chain was recorded in a study of blood T cell repertoires in COVID-19. Trimming pared 4 bases from V and 7 bases from J, leaving 13 bases between. There are 13 residues in the CDR3. Germline loops: CDR1 SQVTM, CDR2 ANQGSEA. Only in-frame clones appear in the TCRdb table, and some are missing; sequencing was by immunoSEQ multiplex PCR. Found here are some 200,000 clones, roughly 80% of them singletons; the top ten hold 5.5% to 7.5%. The receptor was isolated from a middle-aged woman with acute or convalescent COVID-19. Sequenced: peripheral blood. The chain has TRBV29-1 and TRBJ1-4; a weak D match, TRBD1 (5 bases). The CDR3 loop is CSVAEGWGEKLFF. In nucleotides, the CDR3 is TGCAGCGTTGCGGAGGGGTGGGGTGAAAAACTGTTTTTT.